Following are 30 T cell receptor beta chains from one sample sequenced in a study of blood T cell repertoires in COVID-19. Sequencing was performed with immunoSEQ multiplex PCR; in TCRdb, only in-frame clones are kept and a portion is missing. The table lists roughly 52,000 clones, roughly 86% of them singletons, with around 8% in the top ten. Sequencing was done on a sample of peripheral blood. These receptor sequences come from a man in his fifties or sixties with active COVID-19.

The chain couples TRBV5-6 to TRBJ2-7; 11 bases fit TRBD1. With V trimmed by 6 bases and J by 7 bases, 6 bases remained unmatched. The CDR3 runs to 13 residues. Per germline, CDR1 SGHDT and CDR2 YYEEEE. The chain's CDR3 is CASNGQGAEEQYF. The CDR3 DNA follows: TGTGCCAGCAATGGACAGGGGGCGGAAGAGCAGTACTTC.

The count of this clone is one. The CDR3 coding sequence is TGCGCCAGCAGCTTGGACGTCGACAGGGGGCCCCTCCAAACCCAGTTCTTC. Translation: CASSLDVDRGPLQTQFF. The genes are TRBV5-1 and TRBJ2-1; 10 bases line up with TRBD1. The CDR3 is 17 amino acids. V shed 0 bases and J 13 bases; nucleotides not matched to a gene: 16. CDR1 is SGHRS and CDR2 is YFSETQ in the germline V gene.

The rearrangement uses TRBV29-1 and TRBJ1-1; 11 bases line up with TRBD1. V gave up 7 bases and J gave up 6 bases; unmatched junction bases: 7. The CDR3 covers 13 residues. CDR1 is SQVTM and CDR2 is ANQGSEA in the germline V gene. Here the CDR3 DNA reads TGCAGCGCGACGGGACAGGGGGTGGCTGAAGCTTTCTTT. It encodes CSATGQGVAEAFF.

The chain has TRBV5-1 and TRBJ2-5; perhaps TRBD1 as D (6 bases). The length of the CDR3 is 14 residues. The ends were cut back, 1 base at V and 4 bases at J, with 11 bases in the middle. Germline loops: CDR1 SGHRS, CDR2 YFSETQ. The CDR3 nucleotides read TGCGCCAGCAGCTTGATATTGGGGGCAGAGACCCAGTACTTC. Translating it yields CASSLILGAETQYF.

The V and J genes are TRBV5-1 and TRBJ1-1, with 10 bases that match TRBD1. Per the germline V gene, CDR1 is SGHRS and CDR2 is YFSETQ. This CDR3 has 16 amino acids. V gave up 4 bases and J gave up 4 bases; unmatched junction bases: 10. CDR3 residues: CASSPTGGVGSTEAFF. CDR3 DNA sequence: TGCGCCAGCAGCCCGACAGGGGGCGTTGGGAGCACTGAAGCTTTCTTT.

The gene calls are TRBV3-1 (or the pseudogene TRBV3-2) and TRBJ2-1; no reliable D call. The CDR3 consists of 13 residues. Looked up from germline, CDR1 is LGHDT and CDR2 is YNNKEL (reference sequence). V was shortened by 1 base and J by 6 bases, with 7 bases between the two germline ends. CDR3 sequence reads: CASSQGPTNEQFF. The CDR3 nucleotides read TGTGCCAGCAGCCAAGGGCCAACCAATGAGCAGTTCTTC.

The V and J genes are TRBV29-1 and TRBJ2-3, with TRBD1 identical over 8 bases. The germline CDR1 and CDR2 sequences are SQVTM and ANQGSEA. The CDR3 consists of 14 residues. Trimming cost V 1 base and J 3 bases; bases outside gene matches: 3. CDR3 in DNA: TGCAGCGTTGAAGGTCAGGGGGCTACAGATACGCAGTATTTT. Translation: CSVEGQGATDTQYF.

This chain links TRBV11-2 with TRBJ2-6; D unclear. The CDR3 consists of 19 residues. V lost 4 bases and J 0 bases, leaving 19 bases between the germline ends. Germline lookup yields CDR1 SGHAT and CDR2 FQNNGV. The DNA for the CDR3 is TGTGCCAGCAGCTCCCCTAACTCCCTTACTGGCTCTGGGGCCAACGTCCTGACTTTC. It encodes CASSSPNSLTGSGANVLTF.

This chain links TRBV10-3 with TRBJ2-5; 10 bases align to TRBD1. The trim removed 6 bases at V and 3 bases at J, leaving 4 bases unmatched. The germline V gene encodes CDR1 ENHRY and CDR2 SYGVKD. The CDR3 is 14 residues long. The CDR3 is CAISPGQGKETQYF. Written as DNA, the CDR3 is TGTGCCATCAGCCCGGGACAGGGGAAAGAGACCCAGTACTTC.

This rearrangement joins TRBV12-3 or TRBV12-4 to TRBJ1-3; D is undetermined. The CDR3 spans 12 residues. The V gene lost 4 bases and the J gene lost 3 bases, with 4 bases spanning the gap. CDR3 DNA: TGTGCCAGCAGTTCGTATGGAAACACCATATATTTT. This encodes CASSSYGNTIYF.

The rearrangement joins TRBV6-5 to TRBJ2-5; possible D gene TRBD2, 6 bases. V was trimmed by 7 bases and J by 4 bases, leaving 19 bases between them. Germline CDR1 is MNHEY and CDR2 is SVGAGI. The CDR3 has 15 amino acids. CDR3 DNA sequence: TGTGCCAGCAAAGAAGGGACCCCCGGGAGAGAGACCCAGTACTTC. Protein sequence: CASKEGTPGRETQYF.

This chain uses TRBV30 with TRBJ2-3; TRBD2 aligns across 13 bases. Germline V gives CDR1 GTSNPN, CDR2 SVGIG (reference sequence). CDR3 length: 16 amino acids. V was pared by 2 bases and J by 2 bases, with 4 bases of the junction left unmatched. The chain's CDR3 is CAWSSGTSGTTDTQYF. The CDR3 DNA reads as TGTGCCTGGAGTTCCGGGACTAGCGGGACCACAGATACGCAGTATTTT.

V and J are TRBV27 and TRBJ2-1; TRBD2 matches 14 bases. Trimming removed 1 base from V and 6 bases from J; junction bases left unmatched: 5. There are 17 residues in the CDR3. Germline V gives CDR1 MNHEY, CDR2 SMNVEV (reference sequence). The CDR3 DNA follows: TGTGCCAGCAGTTTATGGGGACTAGCGGGAGCGATCAATGAGCAGTTCTTC. Its protein is CASSLWGLAGAINEQFF.

This chain links TRBV6-5 with TRBJ1-1; weak D call: TRBD1 (5 bases). The CDR3 loop spans 13 amino acids. Germline CDR1 MNHEY, CDR2 SVGAGI. The V and J ends lost 2 bases and 1 base respectively, with 5 bases between them. The DNA for the CDR3 is TGTGCCAGCAGTTACGACAGGAACACTGAAGCTTTCTTT. Translated, it gives CASSYDRNTEAFF.

The chain links TRBV5-6 to TRBJ1-3, with 8 bases that match TRBD1. The CDR3 is made up of 15 amino acids. CDR1 is SGHDT, CDR2 YYEEEE, per germline. V lost 0 bases, J lost 7 bases, and 6 bases stayed unmatched. Here the CDR3 reads CASSLERQGMNTIYF. The DNA of the CDR3 is TGTGCCAGCAGCTTGGAGAGACAGGGGATGAACACCATATATTTT.

The CDR3 nucleotides are TGTGCCAGTAGTACCCGGACAGGGGGTGAAAAACTGTTTTTT. This codes for CASSTRTGGEKLFF. This chain links TRBV19 with TRBJ1-4; TRBD1 matches 10 bases. The J segment lost 7 bases and the V segment lost 4 bases, leaving 3 bases of the junction unmatched. Germline V CDR1 and CDR2: LNHDA, SQIVND (reference sequence). The CDR3 sequence is 14 residues long.

The V and J genes are TRBV7-3 and TRBJ2-3; tentative D call: TRBD2 (5 bases). Trimming stripped 3 bases from V and 0 bases from J, with 13 bases between. Germline V gene data show CDR1 as SGHTA and CDR2 as FQGTGA. This CDR3 spans 16 amino acids. In DNA, the CDR3 is TGTGCCAGCAGCTTGGGGTTGCGGACTAGCACAGATACGCAGTATTTT. Encoded protein: CASSLGLRTSTDTQYF.

V is TRBV12-3 or TRBV12-4 and J is TRBJ2-7; the match to TRBD1 covers 9 bases. V was clipped by 6 bases and J by 5 bases; unmatched bases: 5. This CDR3 contains 13 residues. CDR3 in amino acids: CASSTGTGHEQYF. In nucleotides, the CDR3 is TGTGCCAGCAGCACCGGGACAGGGCACGAGCAGTACTTC.

The chain has TRBV29-1 and TRBJ2-7; D remains unclear. Trimming took off 6 bases at V and 0 bases at J, with 12 bases between the two ends. The CDR3 totals 13 residues. Germline lookup yields CDR1 SQVTM and CDR2 ANQGSEA. CDR3 bases: TGCAGCGTCCGGAGCGATCTCTCCTACGAGCAGTACTTC. Encoded protein: CSVRSDLSYEQYF.

This chain uses TRBV5-1 with TRBJ1-3, with TRBD1 as a possible D gene (5 bases). Between the trimmed V and J ends, which lost 4 bases and 8 bases, there was a span of 13 bases. Germline lookup yields CDR1 SGHRS and CDR2 YFSETQ. There are 13 residues in the CDR3. Written as DNA, the CDR3 is TGCGCCAGCAGCCTACAGGAATTGGACACCATATATTTT. This translates into CASSLQELDTIYF.

This sequence joins TRBV11-2 and TRBJ2-7; 11 bases line up with TRBD2. Germline CDR1 SGHAT, CDR2 FQNNGV. Trimming cost V 8 bases and J 5 bases; bases outside gene matches: 14. The CDR3 runs to 16 residues. The CDR3 spells CASRTVAGGVLHEQYF. The CDR3 nucleotides read TGTGCCAGCCGCACGGTAGCGGGAGGGGTCCTGCACGAGCAGTACTTC.

The CDR3 loop is CASSISSSNNEQFF. For the CDR3, the DNA is TGTGCCAGTAGTATATCTAGCTCGAACAATGAGCAGTTCTTC. This sequence joins TRBV19 and TRBJ2-1; D possibly corresponds to TRBD2 (5 bases). CDR3 length: 14 residues. CDR1 and CDR2 (germline): LNHDA, SQIVND (reference sequence). Trimming left V 2 bases short and J 5 bases short, with 10 bases between.

The rearrangement links TRBV7-8 to TRBJ1-6; D unclear. Per germline, CDR1 SGHVS and CDR2 FQNEAQ. Trimming removed 4 bases at V and 15 bases at J, with 13 bases between. The CDR3 totals 12 residues. The CDR3 coding sequence is TGTGCCAGCAGCTCGCGGACGGGAAACCTCCACTTT. It encodes CASSSRTGNLHF.

The genes are TRBV18 and TRBJ1-4, with D possibly TRBD1 on 6 matching bases. Germline CDR1 and CDR2: KGHSH and LQKENI. Trimming cost V 5 bases and J 0 bases, with 19 bases left between them. The CDR3 is 18 amino acids. CDR3 coding DNA: TGTGCCAGCTCAGCAACCCGGGGGGGCGTAGCAACTAATGAAAAACTGTTTTTT. This sequence encodes CASSATRGGVATNEKLFF.

J is TRBJ2-1 and V is TRBV6-6, with 11 bases that match TRBD2. CDR1 and CDR2 (germline): MNHNY, SVGAGI (reference sequence). The CDR3 spans 15 residues. The trim removed 5 bases at V and 9 bases at J, leaving 9 bases unmatched. The CDR3 DNA reads TGTGCCAGCAGTCGCGGGACTAGCGGTGGTGGTGAGCAGTTCTTC. It codes for CASSRGTSGGGEQFF.

The rearrangement links TRBV18 to TRBJ1-5, with a tentative D call TRBD1 (5 bases). The CDR3 extends over 12 amino acids. Germline-derived CDR1 and CDR2 are KGHSH and LQKENI. Between the trimmed V and J ends, which lost 1 base and 7 bases, there was a span of 5 bases. CDR3: CASSPQGQPQHF. CDR3 nucleotide sequence: TGTGCCAGCTCACCACAGGGGCAGCCCCAGCATTTT.

The chain recombines TRBV2 with TRBJ2-7, with D perhaps matching TRBD1 (6 bases). Germline V lookup: CDR1 SNHLY, CDR2 FYNNEI. The CDR3 totals 14 residues. Between the trimmed V and J ends, which lost 6 bases and 4 bases, there was a span of 16 bases. The CDR3 protein is CASSDPTGGYEQYF. The CDR3 bases are TGTGCCAGCAGCGACCCGACAGGAGGTTACGAGCAGTACTTC.

The chain employs TRBV25-1 and TRBJ2-1, with 10 positions matching TRBD2. Germline CDR1 is MGHDK and CDR2 is SYGVNS. The CDR3 covers 16 residues. V gave up 4 bases and J gave up 4 bases; unmatched junction bases: 7. Here the CDR3 reads CASSGLAGVRYNEQFF. CDR3 nucleotides: TGTGCCAGCAGTGGTCTAGCGGGAGTCAGGTACAATGAGCAGTTCTTC.

Details on this clone: One junction end disagrees with the germline gene, perhaps due to a read error. The chain links TRBV24-1 to TRBJ2-1, with D possibly being TRBD2 (7 bases). This CDR3 has 18 residues. Germline V lookup: CDR1 KGHDR, CDR2 SFDVKD. CDR3 coding DNA: TGTGCCACTAGTGGAGGGACCTTACCGGGGGGAGGGGGCAATGAGCAGTTCTTC. Its protein is CATSGGTLPGGGGNEQFF.

The rearrangement uses TRBV3-1 (or the pseudogene TRBV3-2) and TRBJ2-1; 9 bases match TRBD2. The length of the CDR3 is 18 residues. J was trimmed by 10 bases and V by 3 bases; bases with no gene match: 19. The germline CDR1 and CDR2 sequences are LGHDT and YNNKEL (reference sequence). The CDR3 loop is CASSHAYRASGVAGEQFF. CDR3 in DNA: TGTGCCAGCAGCCACGCGTATAGAGCTAGCGGGGTAGCGGGGGAGCAGTTCTTC.